This record concerns one T cell receptor beta chain sequence. Its antigen is still unknown. These data originate in a study of T cells after yellow fever vaccination. A universal primer site and UMIs were added as TCR cDNA was made by 5'RACE template switching. MiXCR, run by TCRdb on the 5' RACE reads, gives a single entry per CDR3 protein. The sample shows 350,000 to 450,000 distinct CDR3 sequences, 6.2% of them seen only once. Findings of the study overall: Reappearance after the booster was observed for most primary-vaccination clones (96% CD4, about 91% CD8). A faster peak, day 5 versus 15, was reached by the weaker secondary response. Contaminants from the bulk population, in the form of abundant clonotypes, could be found in FACS-sorted repertoires.

Germline V gene sequence: CDR1 SGHTA, CDR2 FQGNSA. This CDR3 region has 15 residues. The junction had 6 bases not matched to a gene; V was cut back by 6 bases and J by 7 bases. The clonotype originates from a man aged 25 to 45 who received the YFV17D yellow fever vaccine. This chain connects TRBV7-2 to TRBJ2-2; 12 positions match TRBD2. The material sequenced was PBMCs, taken 5 days after the yellow fever booster vaccination. CDR3 sequence (DNA): TGTGCCAGCAGGCTAGCGGGAGGGCCAATCGGGGAGCTGTTTTTT. It yields the protein CASRLAGGPIGELFF.